This T cell receptor (beta chain) was sequenced in a study of monozygotic twins with cystic fibrosis. Study outcomes and limitations: Monozygotic CF twins shared more identical nucleotide clonotypes than unrelated patients. J usage was most co-twin-similar in 8 of 16 pairs, V in 13.

Deletions cut 7 bases from V and 5 bases from J, with 20 bases between. The CDR3 runs 16 residues. Germline V gene data show CDR1 as SNHLY and CDR2 as FYNNEI. In regard to this clone: What it recognizes is unknown.

Some clones are missing from TCRdb's copy, which holds only in-frame ones; the method was immunoSEQ multiplex PCR. The sample records about 15,000 clones, 80% to 95% being singletons. The chain joins TRBV2 to TRBJ2-2; D ambiguous. The specimen sequenced was blood. The clonotype comes from a girl aged 2 to 10 with cystic fibrosis. In nucleotides, the CDR3 is TGTGCCAGCACCCCATGGGGATCCCTAATAACCGGGGAGCTGTTTTTT. The encoded protein is CASTPWGSLITGELFF.